The text below deals with one T cell receptor (beta chain). With a much larger clone just one base away, this may be a read error. The data were obtained in a study of CD8 T cells in ankylosing spondylitis. TCRdb redid the calling of the 5' RACE reads with MiXCR, one entry per CDR3 protein. The table has some 200,000 distinct CDR3 sequences, around 25% seen once; the top ten hold under 8%. The CDR3 loop spans 12 amino acids. Trimming pared 3 bases from V and 8 bases from J, leaving 11 bases between. Germline V CDR1 and CDR2: LGHNA, YNFKEQ. The gene calls are TRBV4-2 and TRBJ2-7; D might be TRBD2 (5 bases). This clonotype originated in a male donor with ankylosing spondylitis or in good health (not recorded which). Sequenced: blood, either unsorted or a sorted T cell fraction (not recorded which). The CDR3 DNA is TGTGCCAGCAGCCAGGAGGTGGGCAAGCAGTACTTC. This codes for CASSQEVGKQYF.